A single sample gave rise to the 16 T cell receptor beta chains below, sequenced in a study of graft-versus-host responses after intestinal transplantation. This table comes from immunoSEQ multiplex PCR, and its TCRdb copy is limited to in-frame clones, with some not included. The sample has 15,000 or so clones; around 94% are singletons. This specimen consisted of PBMCs, obtained 9 days after transplant. All receptors derive from a human patient who received an intestinal transplant, so some T cells may come from the graft donor.

This clone was detected once. The chain recombines TRBV27 with TRBJ1-2; the D gene is possibly TRBD1 (6 bases). The germline V and J ends were trimmed by 0 bases and 4 bases, with 18 bases remaining between them. The CDR3 length is 17 residues. The germline gives CDR1 MNHEY, CDR2 SMNVEV (reference sequence). CDR3 bases: TGTGCCAGCAGTTTATCGACAGGAATTGGGCGAACCTATGGCTACACCTTC. Protein sequence: CASSLSTGIGRTYGYTF.

The V gene is TRBV13, the J gene TRBJ2-7; the D call may be TRBD1 or TRBD2 (5 bases each). Between the trimmed V and J ends, which lost 6 bases and 3 bases, there was a span of 15 bases. Germline values: CDR1 PRHDT, CDR2 FYEKMQ (reference sequence). This CDR3 is 14 amino acids long. The CDR3 here is CASSPDGGGYEQYF. The CDR3 nucleotides are TGTGCCAGCAGTCCGGACGGTGGGGGCTACGAGCAGTACTTC.

The chain employs TRBV27 and TRBJ1-1; D unclear. The CDR3 extends over 13 amino acids. Germline-derived CDR1 and CDR2 are MNHEY and SMNVEV (reference sequence). The V end was cut by 3 bases, the J end by 1 base, with 6 bases between. As DNA, the CDR3 is TGTGCCAGCAGTTTCCCCGGGAACACTGAAGCTTTCTTT. Translated, it gives CASSFPGNTEAFF.

V is TRBV2 and J is TRBJ1-1; D is unresolved. With 4 bases removed from V and 1 base from J, the gap between germline ends came to 10 bases. This CDR3 comprises 14 residues. CDR1 SNHLY and CDR2 FYNNEI come from the germline V gene. CDR3 in amino acids: CASSAGSGNTEAFF. In DNA form, the CDR3 reads TGTGCCAGCAGTGCGGGGTCTGGGAACACTGAAGCTTTCTTT.

The chain is built from TRBV11-2 and TRBJ2-2; TRBD1 aligns across 7 bases. This CDR3 comprises 16 residues. CDR1 SGHAT and CDR2 FQNNGV come from the germline V gene. Trimming at V came to 4 bases and at J to 5 bases, leaving 10 bases not matched to a gene. Here the CDR3 reads CASSSYLTGETGELFF. The CDR3 DNA follows: TGTGCCAGCAGCTCGTACCTAACAGGGGAGACCGGGGAGCTGTTTTTT.

The sample holds a few counts of this clone. This chain uses TRBV7-9 with TRBJ2-7; TRBD1 might be the D (6 bases). The germline V gene has CDR1 SEHNR and CDR2 FQNEAQ (reference sequence). Deletions cut 1 base from V and 1 base from J, with 11 bases between. The CDR3 runs to 15 residues. For the CDR3, the DNA is TGTGCCAGCAGCTTAGGCATTGGACAGTCCTACGAGCAGTACTTC. This codes for CASSLGIGQSYEQYF.

This chain uses TRBV11-2 with TRBJ1-4, with a weak D call TRBD1 (5 bases). With 1 base removed from V and 6 bases from J, the gap between germline ends came to 9 bases. Looked up from germline, CDR1 is SGHAT and CDR2 is FQNNGV. This CDR3 is 14 amino acids long. CDR3 region: CASSLAGSYEKLFF. CDR3 nucleotide sequence: TGTGCCAGCAGCTTAGCAGGGAGCTATGAAAAACTGTTTTTT.

The chain recombines TRBV28 with TRBJ2-1; tentative D call: TRBD1 (6 bases). Trimming took off 4 bases at V and 7 bases at J, with 17 bases between the two ends. CDR1 MDHEN and CDR2 SYDVKM come from the germline V gene. The CDR3 consists of 15 residues. The CDR3 DNA reads TGTGCCAGCAGTTCGGGACACTCCGTAAGAAATGAGCAGTTCTTC. Amino acid sequence: CASSSGHSVRNEQFF. The complete variable domain, with remaining parts taken from reference TRBV28 and TRBJ2-1, reads DVKVTQSSRYLVKRTGEKVFLECVQDMDHENMFWYRQDPGLGLRLIYFSYDVKMKEKGDIPEGYSVSREKKERFSLILESASTNQTSMYLCASSSGHSVRNEQFFGPGTRLTVL.

The V and J genes are TRBV30 and TRBJ2-7; D is unclear. CDR1 is GTSNPN, CDR2 SVGIG, per germline (reference sequence). The CDR3 totals 11 residues. Trimming left V 2 bases short and J 5 bases short, with 7 bases between. The CDR3 DNA is TGTGCCTGGAGTAGGGTAAACGAGCAGTACTTC. This translates into CAWSRVNEQYF. The variable domain in full, with the rest retrieved from reference TRBV30 and TRBJ2-7, is SQTIHQWPATLVQPVGSPLSLECTVEGTSNPNLYWYRQAAGRGLQLLFYSVGIGQISSEVPQNLSASRPQDRQFILSSKKLLLSDSGFYLCAWSRVNEQYFGPGTRLTVT.

This clone has just a few counts. The V gene is TRBV7-9, the J gene TRBJ1-3; 11 nucleotides agree with TRBD1. The V segment lost 3 bases and the J segment 2 bases; nucleotides outside the gene matches: 3. Germline V gives CDR1 SEHNR, CDR2 FQNEAQ (reference sequence). The CDR3 is 16 amino acids. This CDR3 is CASSFRTGGAGNTIYF. The CDR3 coding sequence is TGTGCCAGCAGCTTTAGGACAGGGGGCGCTGGAAACACCATATATTTT.

This chain connects TRBV4-1 to TRBJ2-1; the match to TRBD2 covers 12 bases. After removal of 8 bases from V and 9 bases from J, the junction contained 8 bases not matched to a gene. Germline CDR1 MGHRA, CDR2 YSYEKL. This CDR3 region has 14 residues. CDR3 sequence reads: CASAWLAGGSEQFF. The CDR3 DNA is TGCGCCAGCGCTTGGCTAGCGGGAGGGAGTGAGCAGTTCTTC.

This chain uses TRBV6-1 with TRBJ1-1; no clear D. Germline CDR1 and CDR2: MNHNS and SASEGT. The CDR3 has 13 amino acids. Deletions cut 7 bases from V and 5 bases from J, with 14 bases between. The DNA for the CDR3 is TGTGCCAGCAAGACCCCGGGTGCAACTGAAGCTTTCTTT. It encodes CASKTPGATEAFF.

J is TRBJ2-7 and V is TRBV2; 9 nucleotides agree with TRBD1. Germline V gives CDR1 SNHLY, CDR2 FYNNEI. Trimming removed 3 bases from V and 5 bases from J; junction bases left unmatched: 5. CDR3 length: 14 amino acids. The CDR3 region is CASSELTGGHEQYF. DNA for the CDR3: TGTGCCAGCAGTGAGTTAACAGGGGGCCACGAGCAGTACTTC.

J is TRBJ1-1 and V is TRBV6-5; perhaps TRBD1 as D (5 bases). The germline gives CDR1 MNHEY, CDR2 SVGAGI. V lost 6 bases to trimming and J lost 4 bases, with 18 bases between them. CDR3 length: 15 amino acids. CDR3 sequence: CASSYVRGLGTEAFF. The CDR3 DNA sequence: TGTGCCAGCAGCTATGTGCGGGGCTTGGGCACTGAAGCTTTCTTT.

In this sample, this clone turned up once. J is TRBJ2-1 and V is TRBV7-9; 9 nucleotides agree with TRBD2. This CDR3 is 16 amino acids long. V lost 3 bases to trimming and J lost 7 bases; unmatched junction nucleotides: 10. Germline V gives CDR1 SEHNR, CDR2 FQNEAQ (reference sequence). DNA of the CDR3: TGTGCCAGCAGCTTCACTGCGGGAGGGGGTAGGAATGAGCAGTTCTTC. It encodes CASSFTAGGGRNEQFF.

This chain connects TRBV28 to TRBJ2-3, with TRBD1 as a possible D gene (6 bases). Trimming took 10 bases from V and 5 from J, leaving 16 bases between them. Germline CDR1 is MDHEN and CDR2 is SYDVKM. The CDR3 is 13 amino acids. The DNA of the CDR3 is TGTGCCACCCAGATACTACAGGGAGATACGCAGTATTTT. Amino acids: CATQILQGDTQYF.